This T cell receptor beta chain was sequenced during a study of blood T cell repertoires in COVID-19. Across the study: The samples span acute and convalescent COVID-19 from the United States, Italy and Spain. PBMCs, B-cell-depleted T cells, or T cells provided the cDNA or gDNA that made up the material.

Looked up from germline, CDR1 is LGHNA and CDR2 is YSLEER. Trimming at V came to 1 base and at J to 5 bases, leaving 8 bases not matched to a gene. The length of the CDR3 is 16 residues. In the original workflow: For nucleated cells, counts were estimated from reference gene primer amplification. Assay used: immunoSEQ multiplex PCR; TCRdb lists only in-frame clones, some missing. The V and J calls and clone size are taken from that table; D and trimming were inferred from the DNA. The table records 250,000 or so clones, around three quarters of them present only once. The receptor was isolated from a woman of 80 years or more with acute or convalescent COVID-19. The genes are TRBV4-3 and TRBJ2-3; 8 nucleotides match TRBD2. The sequencing sample was made of peripheral blood. The CDR3 sequence: CASSQVLSGGRDTQYF. In DNA form, the CDR3 reads TGCGCCAGCAGCCAAGTTCTGAGCGGGGGACGAGATACGCAGTATTTT.